The 26 T cell receptor beta chains given below trace back to one sample, sequenced in a study of T-cell memory formation after mild COVID-19. TCRdb independently ran MiXCR on the 5' RACE reads; one entry per CDR3 protein. The sample has over 300,000 distinct CDR3 sequences; 20% to 25% are singletons. Sequencing input: PBMCs or a T cell subset sorted from them (not recorded which). The receptors come from a young man who had mild COVID-19 (a few samples of this study predate the infection). Cell type and time point are not known.

This clonotype was counted many times. The V call is TRBV4-1, the J call TRBJ2-7, with TRBD1 matching over 9 bases. The CDR3 has 17 residues. Looked up from germline, CDR1 is MGHRA and CDR2 is YSYEKL. V gave up 0 bases and J gave up 0 bases; unmatched junction bases: 6. The CDR3 DNA reads TGCGCCAGCAGCCAAGAGGGACAGGGCGCCCTCTCCTACGAGCAGTACTTC. This gives the protein CASSQEGQGALSYEQYF.

This rearrangement joins TRBV5-1 to TRBJ1-1; D is perhaps TRBD1 (6 bases). CDR1 and CDR2 (germline): SGHRS, YFSETQ. V dropped 4 bases and J dropped 4 bases, with 14 bases sitting between them. CDR3 size: 14 residues. CDR3 DNA sequence: TGCGCCAGCAGCGGGGACAACTCGGGCACTGAAGCTTTCTTT. Protein sequence: CASSGDNSGTEAFF. The full variable domain, its missing parts supplied by reference TRBV5-1 and TRBJ1-1, is KAGVTQTPRYLIKTRGQQVTLSCSPISGHRSVSWYQQTPGQGLQFLFEYFSETQRNKGNFPGRFSGRQFSNSRSEMNVSTLELGDSALYLCASSGDNSGTEAFFGQGTRLTVV.

This chain joins TRBV29-1 and TRBJ2-2; 8 bases agree with TRBD1. Trimming at V came to 6 bases and at J to 1 base, leaving 4 bases not matched to a gene. The CDR3 covers 14 residues. Germline CDR1 and CDR2: SQVTM and ANQGSEA. Here the CDR3 reads CSVLTGVNTGELFF. CDR3 DNA: TGCAGCGTGTTGACAGGGGTGAACACCGGGGAGCTGTTTTTT.

This clonotype turned up a few times. The V gene is TRBV18, the J gene TRBJ2-5; TRBD2 agrees at 13 bases. The CDR3 runs 15 residues. Looked up from germline, CDR1 is KGHSH and CDR2 is LQKENI. The ends lost 0 bases at V and 5 bases at J; junction bases unmatched: 0. CDR3: CASSPPTSGGETQYF. CDR3 nucleotides: TGTGCCAGCTCACCACCGACTAGCGGGGGGGAGACCCAGTACTTC.

The rearrangement uses TRBV7-9 and TRBJ2-1; 7 nucleotides agree with TRBD1. Germline V CDR1 and CDR2: SEHNR, FQNEAQ (reference sequence). Losses at the gene ends were 5 bases for V and 7 bases for J; bases not matched to a gene: 14. This CDR3 is 16 amino acids long. CDR3 DNA sequence: TGTGCCAGCAGCGGAACGACAGGACAGGAAGGTAATGAGCAGTTCTTC. It encodes CASSGTTGQEGNEQFF.

V is TRBV5-1 and J is TRBJ1-3; maybe TRBD1 (5 bases). V lost 1 base, J lost 0 bases, and 17 bases lay in between. The germline CDR1 and CDR2 sequences are SGHRS and YFSETQ. The CDR3 length is 18 residues. CDR3 sequence: CASSLWVQGLTSGNTIYF. The CDR3 bases are TGCGCCAGCAGCTTGTGGGTCCAGGGATTGACCTCTGGAAACACCATATATTTT.

The chain couples TRBV24-1 to TRBJ2-5; D not resolved. Trimming removed 2 bases from V and 5 bases from J, with 14 bases in between. CDR1 KGHDR and CDR2 SFDVKD come from the germline V gene. CDR3 length equals 15 residues. The CDR3 region is CATSDSVPGQETQYF. The CDR3 DNA follows: TGTGCCACCAGTGATTCTGTACCCGGGCAGGAGACCCAGTACTTC.

This chain links TRBV5-1 with TRBJ2-5, with 8 nucleotides matching TRBD1. The CDR3 contains 16 residues. V dropped 0 bases and J dropped 5; count of bases not matched to a gene: 9. Germline assignment: CDR1 SGHRS and CDR2 YFSETQ. The CDR3 protein is CASSLGGQVTVETQYF. The CDR3 nucleotides read TGCGCCAGCAGCTTGGGGGGACAGGTTACCGTTGAGACCCAGTACTTC.

This clonotype was recorded a few times. This rearrangement joins TRBV2 to TRBJ1-5; maybe TRBD1 (6 bases). The length of the CDR3 is 16 residues. With 5 bases removed from V and 0 bases from J, the gap between germline ends came to 14 bases. Germline CDR1 is SNHLY and CDR2 is FYNNEI. This CDR3 reads CASSIRGLGSNQPQHF. DNA for the CDR3: TGTGCCAGCAGTATCCGGGGGCTAGGTAGCAATCAGCCCCAGCATTTT.

The CDR3 loop is CSASPGPSNYGYTF. In DNA form, the CDR3 reads TGCAGTGCTTCACCGGGACCTAGTAACTATGGCTACACCTTC. The rearrangement uses TRBV20-1 and TRBJ1-2; D may be TRBD1 (5 bases). The CDR3 spans 14 residues. The germline gives CDR1 DFQATT, CDR2 SNEGSKA (reference sequence). The germline V and J ends were trimmed by 5 bases and 1 base, with 14 bases remaining between them.

This sequence joins TRBV6-2 or TRBV6-3 and TRBJ2-2; D is possibly TRBD1 (6 bases). The CDR3 runs 15 residues. Trimming removed 2 bases from V and 4 bases from J, with 11 bases in between. Germline lookup yields CDR1 MNHEY and CDR2 SVGEGT. The CDR3 loop reads CASSYQTRGTGELFF. In nucleotides, the CDR3 is TGTGCCAGCAGTTACCAAACCAGGGGCACCGGGGAGCTGTTTTTT.

Many counts were recorded for this clonotype. The genes are TRBV7-9 and TRBJ1-2; D call uncertain. The CDR3 runs to 12 residues. V lost 5 bases and J 7 bases, leaving 11 bases between the germline ends. CDR1 is SEHNR and CDR2 is FQNEAQ in the germline V gene (reference sequence). As DNA, the CDR3 is TGTGCCAGCAGCCTAGAGGAGGGTGGCTACACCTTC. This encodes CASSLEEGGYTF.

The V call is TRBV6-2 or TRBV6-3, the J call TRBJ2-3; D unresolved. Trimming took off 5 bases at V and 9 bases at J, with 15 bases between the two ends. CDR1 is MNHEY, CDR2 SVGEGT, per germline. The CDR3 runs 13 residues. DNA of the CDR3: TGTGCCAGCAGTCCTACCCCGCCGCAGACGCAGTATTTT. Translated, it gives CASSPTPPQTQYF.

This clonotype has just a few counts. The genes are TRBV6-2 or TRBV6-3 and TRBJ1-5; 7 bases fit TRBD1. The germline CDR1 and CDR2 sequences are MNHEY and SVGEGT. The CDR3 runs 15 residues. V shed 10 bases and J 6 bases; nucleotides not matched to a gene: 15. In DNA, the CDR3 is TGTGCCACCAAAACGGACAGGAGAGAGGCTCAGCCCCAGCATTTT. The encoded protein is CATKTDRREAQPQHF.

The chain joins TRBV11-2 to TRBJ2-3; unclear D gene. The CDR3 runs to 16 residues. V lost 0 bases to trimming and J lost 6 bases, with 16 bases between them. Germline V gives CDR1 SGHAT, CDR2 FQNNGV. Written as DNA, the CDR3 is TGTGCCAGCAGCTTAGAAGTGGGCCTCAAGGTGGATACGCAGTATTTT. It encodes CASSLEVGLKVDTQYF.

V usage is TRBV7-9 and J usage is TRBJ1-5; TRBD1 might be the D (5 bases). The CDR3 extends over 14 amino acids. With 5 bases removed from V and 6 bases from J, the gap between germline ends came to 14 bases. Germline V CDR1 and CDR2: SEHNR, FQNEAQ (reference sequence). CDR3 region: CASSNPGAGQPQHF. Written as DNA, the CDR3 is TGTGCCAGCAGCAACCCCGGGGCGGGTCAGCCCCAGCATTTT.

This clonotype was found many times. This sequence joins TRBV7-2 and TRBJ2-2; D gene unclear. There are 13 residues in the CDR3. Germline lookup yields CDR1 SGHTA and CDR2 FQGNSA. The ends were cut back, 4 bases at V and 6 bases at J, with 9 bases in the middle. The CDR3 DNA reads as TGTGCCAGCAGCTCGGACCTGGCCGGGGAGCTGTTTTTT. As protein: CASSSDLAGELFF. The full variable domain, completed using reference TRBV7-2 and TRBJ2-2, is GAGVSQSPSNKVTEKGKDVELRCDPISGHTALYWYRQSLGQGLEFLIYFQGNSAPDKSGLPSDRFSAERTGGSVSTLTIQRTQQEDSAVYLCASSSDLAGELFFGEGSRLTVL.

The rearrangement links TRBV19 to TRBJ1-2; D remains unclear. The CDR3 runs to 13 residues. The V gene's germline CDR1 is LNHDA and CDR2 SQIVND (reference sequence). V shed 3 bases and J shed 8 bases, with 13 bases lying between them. The CDR3 reads CASSMVISRGYTF. CDR3 DNA: TGTGCCAGTAGTATGGTCATTTCTCGGGGCTACACCTTC.

This clonotype was picked up a small number of times. This chain joins TRBV4-1 and TRBJ1-4; 8 nucleotides line up with TRBD1. The CDR3 runs to 15 residues. The junction had 6 bases not matched to a gene; V was cut back by 4 bases and J by 5 bases. Germline V lookup: CDR1 MGHRA, CDR2 YSYEKL. The CDR3 DNA follows: TGCGCCAGCAGCCGAGGACAGGGAGAGAATGAAAAACTGTTTTTT. This codes for CASSRGQGENEKLFF.

CDR3 DNA sequence: TGTGCCACCAGCGGACGACAGTATCTCCCCTACAATGAGCAGTTCTTC. Translated, it gives CATSGRQYLPYNEQFF. This chain links TRBV15 with TRBJ2-1, with D possibly being TRBD1 (5 bases). The CDR3 totals 16 residues. The germline V gene has CDR1 LNHNV and CDR2 YYDKDF (reference sequence). V was trimmed by 5 bases and J by 2 bases, leaving 16 bases between them. The entire variable domain, with the rest obtained from reference TRBV15 and TRBJ2-1, is as follows: DAMVIQNPRYQVTQFGKPVTLSCSQTLNHNVMYWYQQKSSQAPKLLFHYYDKDFNNEADTPDNFQSRRPNTSFCFLDIRSPGLGDTAMYLCATSGRQYLPYNEQFFGPGTRLTVL.

The V gene is TRBV29-1, the J gene TRBJ2-7; perhaps TRBD1 as D (6 bases). CDR1 is SQVTM and CDR2 is ANQGSEA in the germline V gene. There are 14 residues in the CDR3. V gave up 2 bases and J gave up 2 bases, with 13 bases separating them. DNA of the CDR3: TGCAGCGTTGAATGGCAGGGGTTCCCCTACGAGCAGTACTTC. It is translated as CSVEWQGFPYEQYF.

This clonotype was seen at least ten times. CDR3 nucleotides: TGTGCCAGCAGCCCCACGTCGGGTCCAGATACGCAGTATTTT. It specifies CASSPTSGPDTQYF. The chain combines TRBV5-4 with TRBJ2-3; D remains unclear. The germline V and J ends were trimmed by 4 bases and 4 bases, with 13 bases remaining between them. CDR3 size: 14 residues. CDR1 is SGHNT, CDR2 YYREEE, per germline (reference sequence).

Only a few counts were recorded for this clonotype. V usage is TRBV6-5 and J usage is TRBJ1-3; no reliable D call. The germline CDR1 and CDR2 sequences are MNHEY and SVGAGI. The CDR3 covers 13 residues. Trimming stripped 5 bases from V and 2 bases from J, with 7 bases between. The CDR3 reads CASSPQPGNTIYF. CDR3 nucleotides: TGTGCCAGCAGTCCCCAGCCTGGAAACACCATATATTTT.

The sample holds many counts of this clonotype. The rearrangement links TRBV6-5 to TRBJ1-2; 7 bases are shared with TRBD1. The junction had 7 bases not matched to a gene; V was cut back by 2 bases and J by 7 bases. This CDR3 has 14 residues. Germline CDR1 and CDR2: MNHEY and SVGAGI. In nucleotides, the CDR3 is TGTGCCAGCAGTTACCGGAGGACAGGCGGTGGCTACACCTTC. This sequence encodes CASSYRRTGGGYTF.

This chain links TRBV6-6 with TRBJ2-7; D is perhaps TRBD1 or TRBD2 (5 bases each). The CDR3 covers 14 residues. V was clipped by 4 bases and J by 0 bases, with 10 bases between them. From germline, CDR1 is MNHNY and CDR2 SVGAGI (reference sequence). CDR3 loop: CASSSPGSSYEQYF. Here the CDR3 DNA reads TGTGCCAGCAGTTCTCCAGGGAGCTCCTACGAGCAGTACTTC.

This clonotype has only a few counts. This sequence joins TRBV25-1 and TRBJ2-5; D uncertain. The CDR3 length is 16 residues. Trimming took off 0 bases at V and 2 bases at J, with 13 bases between the two ends. Germline lookup yields CDR1 MGHDK and CDR2 SYGVNS. CDR3 DNA: TGTGCCAGCAGTGAATACTACATGGTGGGACAAGAGACCCAGTACTTC. This encodes CASSEYYMVGQETQYF. Drawing the rest from reference TRBV25-1 and TRBJ2-5, the complete variable domain is EADIYQTPRYLVIGTGKKITLECSQTMGHDKMYWYQQDPGMELHLIHYSYGVNSTEKGDLSSESTVSRIRTEHFPLTLESARPSHTSQYLCASSEYYMVGQETQYFGPGTRLLVL.